This TCR beta chain emerged from a study of T cells in women clearing cervical HPV infection. On the study more broadly: Controls gave blood once infection was undetectable; cases at lesion identification. Case blood was drawn a median approximately 150 days after lesion detection.

Genomic DNA, averaging approximately 1,200 ng per sample, yielded TCR beta CDR3 via immunoSEQ. Clones were read by immunoSEQ multiplex PCR, and TCRdb kept only the in-frame ones, dropping some. The table for this sample gives about 27,000 clones. All donors had a single incident cervical HPV16 infection, not prevalent. The CDR3 runs 15 residues. With 2 bases removed from V and 0 bases from J, the gap between germline ends came to 8 bases. The germline CDR1 and CDR2 sequences are SGHRS and YFSETQ. As concerns this clone: Sequencing ends 3 residues short of the CDR3 end; the germline J gene provides the rest.

The chain links TRBV5-1 to TRBJ2-2, with D perhaps matching TRBD2 (5 bases). The specimen sequenced was blood buffy coat. The receptor was derived from a woman between 18 and 70 years old with a cervical HPV16 infection that either progressed to CIN3+ or cleared (not recorded which). CDR3 protein: CASSLSGANTGELFF. The CDR3 DNA, read in part, is TGCGCCAGCAGCTTAAGCGGCGCGAACACCGGGGAG.